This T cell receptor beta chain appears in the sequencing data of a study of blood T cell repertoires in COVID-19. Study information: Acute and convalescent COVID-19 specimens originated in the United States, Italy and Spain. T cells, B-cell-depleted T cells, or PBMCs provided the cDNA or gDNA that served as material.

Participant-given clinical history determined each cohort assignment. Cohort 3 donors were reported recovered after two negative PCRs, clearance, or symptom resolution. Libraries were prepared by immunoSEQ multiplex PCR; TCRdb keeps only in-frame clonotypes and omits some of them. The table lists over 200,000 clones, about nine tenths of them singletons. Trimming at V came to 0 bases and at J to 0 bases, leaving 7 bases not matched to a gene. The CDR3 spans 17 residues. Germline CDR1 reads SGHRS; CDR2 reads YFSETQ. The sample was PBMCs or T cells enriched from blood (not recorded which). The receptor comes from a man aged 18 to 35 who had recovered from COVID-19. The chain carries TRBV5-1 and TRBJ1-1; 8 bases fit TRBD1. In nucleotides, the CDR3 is TGCGCCAGCAGCTTGGAGGCAGGGGGCGAGATGAACACTGAAGCTTTCTTT. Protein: CASSLEAGGEMNTEAFF. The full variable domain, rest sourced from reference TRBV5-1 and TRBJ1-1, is KAGVTQTPRYLIKTRGQQVTLSCSPISGHRSVSWYQQTPGQGLQFLFEYFSETQRNKGNFPGRFSGRQFSNSRSEMNVSTLELGDSALYLCASSLEAGGEMNTEAFFGQGTRLTVV.